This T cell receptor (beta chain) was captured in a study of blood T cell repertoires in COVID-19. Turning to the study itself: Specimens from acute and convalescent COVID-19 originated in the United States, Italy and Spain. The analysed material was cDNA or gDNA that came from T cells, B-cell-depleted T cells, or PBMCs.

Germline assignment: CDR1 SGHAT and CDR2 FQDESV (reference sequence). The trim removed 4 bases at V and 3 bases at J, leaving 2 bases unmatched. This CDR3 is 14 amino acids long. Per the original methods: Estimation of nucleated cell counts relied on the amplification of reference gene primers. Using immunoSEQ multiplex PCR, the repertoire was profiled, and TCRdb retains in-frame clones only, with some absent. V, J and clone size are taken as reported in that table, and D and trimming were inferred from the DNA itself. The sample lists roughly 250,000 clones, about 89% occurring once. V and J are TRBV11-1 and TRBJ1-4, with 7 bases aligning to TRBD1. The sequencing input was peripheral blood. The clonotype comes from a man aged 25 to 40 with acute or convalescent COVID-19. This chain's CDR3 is CASSSGQPNEKLFF. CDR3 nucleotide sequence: TGTGCCAGCAGCTCGGGACAGCCTAATGAAAAACTGTTTTTT.